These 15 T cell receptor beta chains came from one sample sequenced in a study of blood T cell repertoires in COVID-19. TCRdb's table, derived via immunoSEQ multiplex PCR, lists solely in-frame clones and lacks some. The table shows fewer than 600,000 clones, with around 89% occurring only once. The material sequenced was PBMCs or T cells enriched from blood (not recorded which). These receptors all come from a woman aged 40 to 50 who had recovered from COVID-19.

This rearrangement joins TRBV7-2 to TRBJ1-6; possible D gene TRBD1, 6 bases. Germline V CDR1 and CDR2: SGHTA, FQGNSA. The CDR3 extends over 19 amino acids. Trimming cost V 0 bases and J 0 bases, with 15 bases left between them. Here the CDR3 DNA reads TGTGCCAGCAGCTTAGCTCAGCCGAGGGGGAGCTCCTATAATTCACCCCTCCACTTT. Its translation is CASSLAQPRGSSYNSPLHF. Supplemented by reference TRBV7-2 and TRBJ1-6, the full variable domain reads GAGVSQSPSNKVTEKGKDVELRCDPISGHTALYWYRQSLGQGLEFLIYFQGNSAPDKSGLPSDRFSAERTGGSVSTLTIQRTQQEDSAVYLCASSLAQPRGSSYNSPLHFGNGTRLTVT.

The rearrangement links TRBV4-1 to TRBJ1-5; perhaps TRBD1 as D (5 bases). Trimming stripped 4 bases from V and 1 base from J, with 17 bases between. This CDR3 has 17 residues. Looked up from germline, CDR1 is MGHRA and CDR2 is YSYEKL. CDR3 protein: CASSLRYGGTSNQPQHF. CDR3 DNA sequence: TGCGCCAGCAGCCTAAGATACGGGGGGACGAGCAATCAGCCCCAGCATTTT.

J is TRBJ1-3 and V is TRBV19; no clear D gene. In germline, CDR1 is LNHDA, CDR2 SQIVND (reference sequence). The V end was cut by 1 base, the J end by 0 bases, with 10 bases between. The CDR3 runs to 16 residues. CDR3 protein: CASSIGGLPSGNTIYF. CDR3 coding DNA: TGTGCCAGTAGTATAGGAGGACTTCCCTCTGGAAACACCATATATTTT.

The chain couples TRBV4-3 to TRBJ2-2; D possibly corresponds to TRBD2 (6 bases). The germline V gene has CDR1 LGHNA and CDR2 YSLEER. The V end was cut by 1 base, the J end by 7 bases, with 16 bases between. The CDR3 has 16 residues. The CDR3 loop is CASSQGNGGASGELFF. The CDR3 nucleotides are TGCGCCAGCAGCCAAGGGAACGGCGGGGCCAGCGGGGAGCTGTTTTTT.

CDR3 DNA sequence: TGTGCCAGCAGCTCCGGGGTTAGGGCGACTCTCTCCTACGAGCAGTACTTC. Amino acid sequence: CASSSGVRATLSYEQYF. The gene calls are TRBV7-6 and TRBJ2-7, with a possible D match to TRBD2 (5 bases). The CDR3 is made up of 17 amino acids. Germline CDR1 reads SGHVS; CDR2 reads FNYEAQ. The V and J ends lost 4 bases and 0 bases respectively, with 19 bases between them.

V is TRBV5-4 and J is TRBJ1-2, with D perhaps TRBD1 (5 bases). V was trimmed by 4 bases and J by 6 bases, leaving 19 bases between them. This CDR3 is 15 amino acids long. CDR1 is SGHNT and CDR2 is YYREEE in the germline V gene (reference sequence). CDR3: CASSLVNRPSDGYTF. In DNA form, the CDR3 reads TGTGCCAGCAGCCTGGTTAACAGGCCCTCGGATGGCTACACCTTC. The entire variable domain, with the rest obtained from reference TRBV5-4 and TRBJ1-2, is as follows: ETGVTQSPTHLIKTRGQQVTLRCSSQSGHNTVSWYQQALGQGPQFIFQYYREEENGRGNFPPRFSGLQFPNYSSELNVNALELDDSALYLCASSLVNRPSDGYTFGSGTRLTVV.

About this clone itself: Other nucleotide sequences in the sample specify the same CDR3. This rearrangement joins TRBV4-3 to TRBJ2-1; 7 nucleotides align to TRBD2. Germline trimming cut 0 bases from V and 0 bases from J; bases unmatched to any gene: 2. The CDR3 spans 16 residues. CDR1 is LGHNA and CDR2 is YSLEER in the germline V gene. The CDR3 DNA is TGCGCCAGCAGCCAAGAATCTAGCGGCTCCTACAATGAGCAGTTCTTC. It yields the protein CASSQESSGSYNEQFF.

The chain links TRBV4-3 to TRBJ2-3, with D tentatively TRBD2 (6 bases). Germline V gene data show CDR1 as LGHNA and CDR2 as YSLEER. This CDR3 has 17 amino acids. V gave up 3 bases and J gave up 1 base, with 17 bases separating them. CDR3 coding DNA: TGCGCCAGCAGCCAGATCCTCGGGGGAAGGGGCACAGATACGCAGTATTTT. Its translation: CASSQILGGRGTDTQYF.

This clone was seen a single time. The CDR3 loop is CASSQDDRTGLNTGELFF. Written as DNA, the CDR3 is TGCGCCAGCAGCCAAGACGATAGGACAGGTTTGAACACCGGGGAGCTGTTTTTT. The genes are TRBV4-3 and TRBJ2-2; TRBD1 agrees at 7 bases. With V trimmed by 0 bases and J by 1 base, 8 bases remained unmatched. The CDR3 totals 18 residues. Germline V gene sequence: CDR1 LGHNA, CDR2 YSLEER.

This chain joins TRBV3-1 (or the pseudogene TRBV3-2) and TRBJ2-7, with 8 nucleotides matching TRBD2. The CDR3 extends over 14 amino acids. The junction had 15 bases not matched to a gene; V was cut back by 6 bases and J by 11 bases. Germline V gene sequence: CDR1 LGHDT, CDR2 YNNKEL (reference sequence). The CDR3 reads CASSPGERELAKYF. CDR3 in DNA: TGTGCCAGCAGTCCGGGGGAGCGGGAGCTTGCAAAGTACTTC.

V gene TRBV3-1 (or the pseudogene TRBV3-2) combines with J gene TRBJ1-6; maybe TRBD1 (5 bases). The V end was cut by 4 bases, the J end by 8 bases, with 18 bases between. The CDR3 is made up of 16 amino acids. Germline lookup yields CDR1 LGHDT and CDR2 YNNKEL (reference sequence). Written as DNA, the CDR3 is TGTGCCAGCAGCCCCCGGGACTTCGGGTCTTATTCACCCCTCCACTTT. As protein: CASSPRDFGSYSPLHF.

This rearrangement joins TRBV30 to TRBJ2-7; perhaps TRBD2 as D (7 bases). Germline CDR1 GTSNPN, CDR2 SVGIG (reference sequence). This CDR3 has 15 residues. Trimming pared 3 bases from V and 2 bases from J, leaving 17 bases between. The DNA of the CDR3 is TGTGCCTGGAGCCACCCGGGGGGCCGACCCTACGAGCAGTACTTC. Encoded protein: CAWSHPGGRPYEQYF.

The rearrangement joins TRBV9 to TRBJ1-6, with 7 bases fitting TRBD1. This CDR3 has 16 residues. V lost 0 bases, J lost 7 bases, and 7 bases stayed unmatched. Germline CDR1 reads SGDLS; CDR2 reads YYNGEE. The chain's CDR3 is CASSVVPGQENSPLHF. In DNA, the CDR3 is TGTGCCAGCAGCGTAGTCCCTGGACAGGAAAATTCACCCCTCCACTTT.

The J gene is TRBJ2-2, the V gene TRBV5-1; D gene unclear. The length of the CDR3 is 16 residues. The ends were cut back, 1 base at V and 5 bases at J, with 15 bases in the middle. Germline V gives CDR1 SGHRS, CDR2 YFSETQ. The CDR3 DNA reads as TGCGCCAGCAGCTTGAGCTCCGTAATTCGAACCGGGGAGCTGTTTTTT. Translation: CASSLSSVIRTGELFF.

The CDR3 sequence is CASGLVGGADNSPLHF. CDR3 nucleotides: TGTGCTAGTGGTTTGGTAGGGGGGGCGGATAATTCACCCCTCCACTTT. The rearrangement joins TRBV12-5 to TRBJ1-6; a possible D gene is TRBD1 (6 bases). Looked up from germline, CDR1 is LGHNT and CDR2 is FRNRAP. This CDR3 has 16 amino acids. V was cut by 0 bases and J by 5 bases, with 11 bases left in between. The variable domain in full, with the rest retrieved from reference TRBV12-5 and TRBJ1-6, is DARVTQTPRHKVTEMGQEVTMRCQPILGHNTVFWYRQTMMQGLELLAYFRNRAPLDDSGMPKDRFSAEMPDATLATLKIQPSEPRDSAVYFCASGLVGGADNSPLHFGNGTRLTVT.